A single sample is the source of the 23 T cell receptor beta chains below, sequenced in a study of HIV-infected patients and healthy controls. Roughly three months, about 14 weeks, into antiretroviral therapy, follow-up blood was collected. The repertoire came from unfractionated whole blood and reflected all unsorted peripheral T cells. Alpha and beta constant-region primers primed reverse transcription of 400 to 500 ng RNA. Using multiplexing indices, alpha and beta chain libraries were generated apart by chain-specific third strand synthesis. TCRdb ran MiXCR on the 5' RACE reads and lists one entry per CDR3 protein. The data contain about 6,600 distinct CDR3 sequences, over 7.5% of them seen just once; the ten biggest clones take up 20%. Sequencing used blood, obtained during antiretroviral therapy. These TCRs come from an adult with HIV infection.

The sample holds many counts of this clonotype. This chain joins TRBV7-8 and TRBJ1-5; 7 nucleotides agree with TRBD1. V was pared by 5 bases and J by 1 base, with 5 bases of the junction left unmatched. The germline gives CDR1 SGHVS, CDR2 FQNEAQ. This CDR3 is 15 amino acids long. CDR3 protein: CASSLRQGSNQPQHF. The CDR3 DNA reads TGTGCCAGCAGCCTTCGACAGGGAAGCAATCAGCCCCAGCATTTT.

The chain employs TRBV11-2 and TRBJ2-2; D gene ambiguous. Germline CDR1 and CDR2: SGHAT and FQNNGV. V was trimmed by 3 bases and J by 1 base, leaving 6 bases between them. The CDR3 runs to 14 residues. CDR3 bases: TGTGCCAGCAGCTTTTTGGAGAACACCGGGGAGCTGTTTTTT. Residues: CASSFLENTGELFF.

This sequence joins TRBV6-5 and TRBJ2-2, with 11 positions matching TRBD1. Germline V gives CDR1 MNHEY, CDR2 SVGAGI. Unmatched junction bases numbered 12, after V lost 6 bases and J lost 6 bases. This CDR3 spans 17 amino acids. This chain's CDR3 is CASRVGQGVEWSGELFF. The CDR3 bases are TGTGCCAGCAGAGTGGGACAGGGGGTTGAATGGTCCGGGGAGCTGTTTTTT.

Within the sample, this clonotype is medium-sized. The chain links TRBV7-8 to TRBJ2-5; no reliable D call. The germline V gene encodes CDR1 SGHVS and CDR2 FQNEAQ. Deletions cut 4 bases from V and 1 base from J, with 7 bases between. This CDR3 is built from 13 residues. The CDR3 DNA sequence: TGTGCCAGCAGCTACCAAGTCCAAGAGACCCAGTACTTC. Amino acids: CASSYQVQETQYF.

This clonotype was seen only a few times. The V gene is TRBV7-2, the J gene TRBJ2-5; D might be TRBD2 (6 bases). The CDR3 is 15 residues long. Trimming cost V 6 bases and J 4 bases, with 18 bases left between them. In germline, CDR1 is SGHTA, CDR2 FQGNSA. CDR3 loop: CASSLWGEGRETQYF. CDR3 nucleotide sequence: TGTGCCAGCAGTCTGTGGGGGGAAGGTCGAGAGACCCAGTACTTC.

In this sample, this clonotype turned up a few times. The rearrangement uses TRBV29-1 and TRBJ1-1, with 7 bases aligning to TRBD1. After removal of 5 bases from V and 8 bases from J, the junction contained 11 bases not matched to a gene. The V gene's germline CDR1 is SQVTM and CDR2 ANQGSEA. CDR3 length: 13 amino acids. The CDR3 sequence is CSVRSTGVWEAFF. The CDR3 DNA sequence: TGCAGCGTTAGGTCCACAGGGGTCTGGGAAGCTTTCTTT.

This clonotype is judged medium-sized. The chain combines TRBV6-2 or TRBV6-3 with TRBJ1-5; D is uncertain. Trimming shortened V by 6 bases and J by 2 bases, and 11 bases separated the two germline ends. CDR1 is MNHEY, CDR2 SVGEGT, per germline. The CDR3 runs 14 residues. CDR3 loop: CASRPIGGNQPQHF. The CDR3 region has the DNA TGTGCCAGCAGACCCATCGGGGGCAATCAGCCCCAGCATTTT.

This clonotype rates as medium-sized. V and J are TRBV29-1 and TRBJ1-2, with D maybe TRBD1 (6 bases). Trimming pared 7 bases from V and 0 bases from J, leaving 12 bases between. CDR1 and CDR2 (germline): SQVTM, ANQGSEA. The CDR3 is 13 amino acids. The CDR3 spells CSASGASNYGYTF. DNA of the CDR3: TGCAGCGCGTCAGGGGCGTCTAACTATGGCTACACCTTC. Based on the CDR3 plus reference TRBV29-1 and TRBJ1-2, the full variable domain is SAVISQKPSRDICQRGTSLTIQCQVDSQVTMMFWYRQQPGQSLTLIATANQGSEATYESGFVIDKFPISRPNLTFSTLTVSNMSPEDSSIYLCSASGASNYGYTFGSGTRLTVV.

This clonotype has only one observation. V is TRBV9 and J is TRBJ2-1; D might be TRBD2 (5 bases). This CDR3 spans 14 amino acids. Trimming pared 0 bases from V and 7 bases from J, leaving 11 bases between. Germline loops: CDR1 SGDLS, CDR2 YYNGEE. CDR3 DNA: TGTGCCAGCAGCGTAGCGGGAAACCGGAATGAGCAGTTCTTC. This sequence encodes CASSVAGNRNEQFF.

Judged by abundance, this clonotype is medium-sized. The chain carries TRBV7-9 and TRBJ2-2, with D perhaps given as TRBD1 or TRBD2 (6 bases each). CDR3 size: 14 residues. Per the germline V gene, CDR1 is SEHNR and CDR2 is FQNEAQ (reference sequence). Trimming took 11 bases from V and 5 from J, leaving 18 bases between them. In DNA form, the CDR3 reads TGTGCCCTGTTCAGGGGAGGTTCGACCGGGGAGCTGTTTTTT. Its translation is CALFRGGSTGELFF.

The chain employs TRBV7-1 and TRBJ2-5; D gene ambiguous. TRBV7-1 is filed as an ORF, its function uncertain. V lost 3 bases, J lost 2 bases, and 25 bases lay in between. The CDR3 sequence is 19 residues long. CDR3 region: CASSSFLYKDQGEQETQYF. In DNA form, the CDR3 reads TGTGCCAGCAGCTCCTTTTTGTATAAGGACCAAGGAGAGCAAGAGACCCAGTACTTC.

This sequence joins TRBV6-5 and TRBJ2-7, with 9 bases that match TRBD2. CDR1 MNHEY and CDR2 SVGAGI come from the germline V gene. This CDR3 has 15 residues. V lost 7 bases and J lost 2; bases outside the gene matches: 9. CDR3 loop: CASKLGGTSPYEQYF. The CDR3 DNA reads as TGTGCCAGCAAGTTAGGCGGGACTAGCCCCTACGAGCAGTACTTC.

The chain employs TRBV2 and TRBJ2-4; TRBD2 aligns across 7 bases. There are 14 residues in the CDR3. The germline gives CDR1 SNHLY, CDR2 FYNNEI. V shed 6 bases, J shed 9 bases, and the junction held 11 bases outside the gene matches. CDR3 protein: CASSPIRSGGIQYF. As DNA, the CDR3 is TGTGCCAGCAGCCCGATCCGATCGGGGGGCATTCAGTACTTC. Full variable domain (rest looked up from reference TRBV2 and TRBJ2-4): EPEVTQTPSHQVTQMGQEVILRCVPISNHLYFYWYRQILGQKVEFLVSFYNNEISEKSEIFDDQFSVERPDGSNFTLKIRSTKLEDSAMYFCASSPIRSGGIQYFGAGTRLSVL.

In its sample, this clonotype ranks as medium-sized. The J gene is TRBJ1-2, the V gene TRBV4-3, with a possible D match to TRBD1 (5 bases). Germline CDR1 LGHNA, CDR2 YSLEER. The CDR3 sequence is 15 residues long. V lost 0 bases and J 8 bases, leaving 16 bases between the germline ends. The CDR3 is CASSQEVTGERGYTF. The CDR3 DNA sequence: TGCGCCAGCAGCCAAGAAGTAACAGGAGAAAGAGGCTACACCTTC.

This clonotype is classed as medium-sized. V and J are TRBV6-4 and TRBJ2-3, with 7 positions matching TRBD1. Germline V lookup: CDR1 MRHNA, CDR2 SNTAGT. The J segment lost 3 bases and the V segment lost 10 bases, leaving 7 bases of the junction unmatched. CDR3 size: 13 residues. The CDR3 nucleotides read TGTGCCAAGAAGACAGGGCCAACAGATACGCAGTATTTT. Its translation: CAKKTGPTDTQYF.

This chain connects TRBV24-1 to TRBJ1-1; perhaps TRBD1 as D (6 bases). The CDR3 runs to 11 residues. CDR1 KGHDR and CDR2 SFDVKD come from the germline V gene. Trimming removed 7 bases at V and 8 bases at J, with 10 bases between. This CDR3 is CATRDDREAFF. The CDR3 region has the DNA TGTGCCACCAGGGACGACAGGGAAGCTTTCTTT.

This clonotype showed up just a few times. CDR3 bases: TGTGCCACCAGGGGCCGGGACAGGGGACTCACAGGTGAAGCTTTCTTT. As protein: CATRGRDRGLTGEAFF. The rearrangement links TRBV24-1 to TRBJ1-1; 10 bases are shared with TRBD1. Losses at the gene ends were 7 bases for V and 7 bases for J; bases not matched to a gene: 14. CDR1 and CDR2 (germline): KGHDR, SFDVKD. CDR3 length: 16 residues.

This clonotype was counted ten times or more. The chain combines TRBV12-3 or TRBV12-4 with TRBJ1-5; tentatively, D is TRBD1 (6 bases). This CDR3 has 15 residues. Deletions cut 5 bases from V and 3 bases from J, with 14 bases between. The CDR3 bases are TGTGCCAGCAGTAGGGGGGGGTCCCTCAATCAGCCCCAGCATTTT. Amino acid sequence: CASSRGGSLNQPQHF.

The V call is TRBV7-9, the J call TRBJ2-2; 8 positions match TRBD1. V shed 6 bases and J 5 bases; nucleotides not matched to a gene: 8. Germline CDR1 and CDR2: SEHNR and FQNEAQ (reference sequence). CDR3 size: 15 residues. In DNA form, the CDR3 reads TGTGCCAGCAGATCCGGACAGGGCTGGACCGGGGAGCTGTTTTTT. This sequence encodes CASRSGQGWTGELFF.

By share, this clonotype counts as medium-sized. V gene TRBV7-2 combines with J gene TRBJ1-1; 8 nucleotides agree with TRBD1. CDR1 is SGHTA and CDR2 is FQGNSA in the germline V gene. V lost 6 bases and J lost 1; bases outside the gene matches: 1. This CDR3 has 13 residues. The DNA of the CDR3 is TGTGCCAGCAGTGGACAGGGGAACACTGAAGCTTTCTTT. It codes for CASSGQGNTEAFF.

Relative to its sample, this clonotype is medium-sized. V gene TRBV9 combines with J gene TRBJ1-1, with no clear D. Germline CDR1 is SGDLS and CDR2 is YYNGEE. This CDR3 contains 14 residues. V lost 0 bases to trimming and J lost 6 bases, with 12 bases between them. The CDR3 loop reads CASSVDLLGPEAFF. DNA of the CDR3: TGTGCCAGCAGCGTAGACCTCCTTGGCCCTGAAGCTTTCTTT.

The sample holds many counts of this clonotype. The CDR3 region is CSAIAKNIQYF. CDR3 DNA sequence: TGCAGTGCTATAGCCAAAAACATTCAGTACTTC. This chain connects TRBV20-1 to TRBJ2-4, with unresolved D. The CDR3 contains 11 residues. Trimming stripped 4 bases from V and 0 bases from J, with 1 base between. Germline V gene sequence: CDR1 DFQATT, CDR2 SNEGSKA (reference sequence).

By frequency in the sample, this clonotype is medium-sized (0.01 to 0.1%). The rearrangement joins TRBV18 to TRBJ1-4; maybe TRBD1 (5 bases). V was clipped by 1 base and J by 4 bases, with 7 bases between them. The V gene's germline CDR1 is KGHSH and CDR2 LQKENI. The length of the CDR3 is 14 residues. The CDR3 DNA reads TGTGCCAGCTCACCACTGACAGATAATGAAAAACTGTTTTTT. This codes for CASSPLTDNEKLFF.